This paragraph reports one T cell receptor (beta chain). The sample belongs to a study of blood T cell repertoires in COVID-19. Overall study context: Samples representing acute and convalescent COVID-19 were sourced from the United States, Italy and Spain. PBMCs, B-cell-depleted T cells, or T cells provided the cDNA or gDNA that made up the material.

The germline CDR1 and CDR2 sequences are KGHSH and LQKENI. This CDR3 is built from 15 residues. With 1 base clipped from V and 6 bases from J, the junction kept 5 bases outside the gene matches. Produced via immunoSEQ multiplex PCR; TCRdb's table is partial and in-frame only. The table shows about 220,000 clones, with roughly 84% occurring only once. The origin of this receptor is a woman of 80 years or more with acute or convalescent COVID-19. This chain links TRBV18 with TRBJ2-2, with 7 nucleotides matching TRBD1. Sequencing was performed on peripheral blood. The CDR3, as DNA: TGTGCCAGCTCACCACAGTATACAGGGGCCGGGGAGCTGTTTTTT. It specifies CASSPQYTGAGELFF.